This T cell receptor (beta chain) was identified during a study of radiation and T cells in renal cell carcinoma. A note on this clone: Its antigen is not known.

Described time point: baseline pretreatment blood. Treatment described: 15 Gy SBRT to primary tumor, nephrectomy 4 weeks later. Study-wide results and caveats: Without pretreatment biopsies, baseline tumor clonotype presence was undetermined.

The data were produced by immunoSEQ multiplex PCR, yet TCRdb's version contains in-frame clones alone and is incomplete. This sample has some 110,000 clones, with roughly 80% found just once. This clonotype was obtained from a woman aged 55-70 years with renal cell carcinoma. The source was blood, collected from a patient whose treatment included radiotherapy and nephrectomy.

The CDR3 DNA reads as TGTGCCAGCAGCTTAGATAGCGGGAATGACTACGAGCAGTACTTC. As protein: CASSLDSGNDYEQYF. The chain uses TRBV11-2 and TRBJ2-7, with 8 bases that match TRBD2. The V and J ends lost 0 bases and 3 bases, in that order; junction bases with no gene match: 4. Per germline, CDR1 SGHAT and CDR2 FQNNGV. The CDR3 is made up of 15 amino acids.